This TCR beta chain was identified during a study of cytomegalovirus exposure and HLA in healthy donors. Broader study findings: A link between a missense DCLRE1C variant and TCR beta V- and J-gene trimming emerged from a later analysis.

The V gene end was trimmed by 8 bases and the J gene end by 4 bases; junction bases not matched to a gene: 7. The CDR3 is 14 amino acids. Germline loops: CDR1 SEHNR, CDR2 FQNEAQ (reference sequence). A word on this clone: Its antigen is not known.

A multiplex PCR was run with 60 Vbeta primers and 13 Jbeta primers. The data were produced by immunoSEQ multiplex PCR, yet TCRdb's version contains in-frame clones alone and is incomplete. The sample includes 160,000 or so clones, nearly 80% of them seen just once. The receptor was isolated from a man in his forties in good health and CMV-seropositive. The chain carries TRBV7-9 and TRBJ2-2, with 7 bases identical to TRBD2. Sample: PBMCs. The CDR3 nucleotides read TGTGCCAGCGGCAGGGAGGGGTCCACCGGGGAGCTGTTTTTT. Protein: CASGREGSTGELFF. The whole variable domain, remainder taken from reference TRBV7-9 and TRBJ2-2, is DTGVSQNPRHKITKRGQNVTFRCDPISEHNRLYWYRQTLGQGPEFLTYFQNEAQLEKSRLLSDRFSAERPKGSFSTLEIQRTEQGDSAMYLCASGREGSTGELFFGEGSRLTVL.